The source of this T cell receptor beta chain is a study of cytomegalovirus exposure and HLA in healthy donors. In the PCR, 60 Vbeta and 13 Jbeta primers were used. The table came from immunoSEQ multiplex PCR; TCRdb's copy has only in-frame clones and leaves some out. The repertoire holds more than 95,000 clones, with approximately 80% as singletons. The CDR3 loop spans 19 amino acids. Trimming at V came to 1 base and at J to 0 bases, leaving 6 bases not matched to a gene. The V gene's germline CDR1 is SGHDN and CDR2 FVKESK. The TCR sequence derives from a young man in good health and CMV-seropositive. This chain connects TRBV14 to TRBJ2-2; 12 bases match TRBD2. Input material: PBMCs. CDR3: CASSQGLAGDASNTGELFF. The CDR3 nucleotides read TGTGCCAGCAGCCAAGGACTAGCGGGAGACGCTTCGAACACCGGGGAGCTGTTTTTT.